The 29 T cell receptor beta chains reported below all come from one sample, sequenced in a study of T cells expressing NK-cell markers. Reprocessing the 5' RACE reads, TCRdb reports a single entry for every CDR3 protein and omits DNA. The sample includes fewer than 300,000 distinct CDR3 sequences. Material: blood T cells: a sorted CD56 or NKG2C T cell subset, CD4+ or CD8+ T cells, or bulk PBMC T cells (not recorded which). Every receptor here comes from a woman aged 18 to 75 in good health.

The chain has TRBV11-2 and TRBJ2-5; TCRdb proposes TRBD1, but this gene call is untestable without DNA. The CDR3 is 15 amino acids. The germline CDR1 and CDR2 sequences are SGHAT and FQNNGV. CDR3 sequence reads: CASSFSPVRGATQYF.

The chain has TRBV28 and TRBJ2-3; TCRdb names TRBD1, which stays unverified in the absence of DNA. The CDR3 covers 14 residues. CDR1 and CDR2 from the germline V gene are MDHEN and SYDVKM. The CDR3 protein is CASGSPGGRDTQYF.

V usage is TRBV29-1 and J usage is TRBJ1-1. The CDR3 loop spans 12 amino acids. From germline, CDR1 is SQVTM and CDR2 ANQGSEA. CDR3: CSVVPQNTEAFF.

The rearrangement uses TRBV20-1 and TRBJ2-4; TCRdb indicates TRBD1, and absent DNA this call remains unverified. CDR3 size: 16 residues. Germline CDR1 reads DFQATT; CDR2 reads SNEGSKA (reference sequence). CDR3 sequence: CSAILSNSGGKNIQYF.

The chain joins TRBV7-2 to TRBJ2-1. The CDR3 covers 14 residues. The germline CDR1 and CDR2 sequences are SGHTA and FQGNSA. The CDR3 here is CASSFRETYNEQFF.

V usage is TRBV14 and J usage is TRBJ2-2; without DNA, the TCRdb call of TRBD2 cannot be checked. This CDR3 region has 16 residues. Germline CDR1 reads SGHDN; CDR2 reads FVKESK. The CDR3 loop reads CASSQRPTGPGGELFF. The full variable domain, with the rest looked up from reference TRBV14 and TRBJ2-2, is EAGVTQFPSHSVIEKGQTVTLRCDPISGHDNLYWYRRVMGKEIKFLLHFVKESKQDESGMPNNRFLAERTGGTYSTLKVQPAELEDSGVYFCASSQRPTGPGGELFFGEGSRLTVL.

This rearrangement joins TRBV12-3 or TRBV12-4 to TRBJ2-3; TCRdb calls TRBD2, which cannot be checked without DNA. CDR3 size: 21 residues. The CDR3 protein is CASSLATPGLAGGPRTDTQYF.

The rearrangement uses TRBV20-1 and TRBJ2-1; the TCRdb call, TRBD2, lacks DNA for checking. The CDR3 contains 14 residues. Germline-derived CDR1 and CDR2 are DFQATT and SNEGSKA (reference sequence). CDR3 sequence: CSASAVLAVNEQFF.

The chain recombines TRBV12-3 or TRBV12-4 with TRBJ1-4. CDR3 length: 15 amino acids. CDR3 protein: CASSPIGVTGEKLFF.

CDR3 loop: CASSPGTATNEKLFF. The J gene is TRBJ1-4, the V gene TRBV3-1; TCRdb's D gene call, TRBD1, goes unchecked for lack of DNA. Per germline, CDR1 LGHDT and CDR2 YNNKEL (reference sequence). CDR3 length: 15 amino acids.

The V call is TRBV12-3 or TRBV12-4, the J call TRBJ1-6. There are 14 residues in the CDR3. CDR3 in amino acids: CASSGNTGSTPLHF.

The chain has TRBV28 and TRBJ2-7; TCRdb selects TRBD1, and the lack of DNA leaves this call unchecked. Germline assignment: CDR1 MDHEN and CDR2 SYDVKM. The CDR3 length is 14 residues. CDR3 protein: CASSLWGTGLEQYF.

The CDR3 protein is CATSPRGPNRGAFAEAFF. The J gene is TRBJ1-1, the V gene TRBV15; TCRdb gives TRBD1 as the D gene, but with no DNA this cannot be confirmed. Germline-derived CDR1 and CDR2 are LNHNV and YYDKDF (reference sequence). The CDR3 is 18 amino acids.

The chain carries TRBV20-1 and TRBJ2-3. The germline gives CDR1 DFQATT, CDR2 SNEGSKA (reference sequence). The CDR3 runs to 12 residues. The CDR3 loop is CSARVGTDTQYF.

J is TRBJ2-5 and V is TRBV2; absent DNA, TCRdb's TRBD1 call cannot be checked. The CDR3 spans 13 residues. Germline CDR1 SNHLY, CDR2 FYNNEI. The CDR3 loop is CASSEGQVGTQYF.

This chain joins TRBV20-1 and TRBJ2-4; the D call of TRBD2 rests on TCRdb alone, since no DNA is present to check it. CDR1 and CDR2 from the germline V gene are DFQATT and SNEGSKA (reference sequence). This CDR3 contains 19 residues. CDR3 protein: CSARVGLAGIQLAKNIQYF.

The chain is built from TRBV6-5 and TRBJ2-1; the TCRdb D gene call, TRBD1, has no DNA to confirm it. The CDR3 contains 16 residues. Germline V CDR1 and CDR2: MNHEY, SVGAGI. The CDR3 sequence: CASSYSAGAFLNEQFF.

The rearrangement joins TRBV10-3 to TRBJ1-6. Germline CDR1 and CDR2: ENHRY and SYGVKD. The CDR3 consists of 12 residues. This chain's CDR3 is CAVRGWDSPLHF.

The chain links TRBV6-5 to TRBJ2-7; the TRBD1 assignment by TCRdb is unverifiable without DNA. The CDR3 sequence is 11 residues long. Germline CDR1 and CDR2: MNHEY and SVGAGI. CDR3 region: CASSKQGAEYF.

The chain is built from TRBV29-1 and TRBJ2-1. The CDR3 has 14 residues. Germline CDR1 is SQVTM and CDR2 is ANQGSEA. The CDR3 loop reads CSVDTRGSYNEQFF.

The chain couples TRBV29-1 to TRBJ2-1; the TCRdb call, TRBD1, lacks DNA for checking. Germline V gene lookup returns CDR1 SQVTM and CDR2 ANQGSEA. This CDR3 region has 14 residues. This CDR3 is CSVAPGLFGNEQFF.

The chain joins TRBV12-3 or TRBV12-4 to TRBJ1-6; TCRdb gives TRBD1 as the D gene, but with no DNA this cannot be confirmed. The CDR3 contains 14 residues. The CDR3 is CASSGGQMNSPLHF.

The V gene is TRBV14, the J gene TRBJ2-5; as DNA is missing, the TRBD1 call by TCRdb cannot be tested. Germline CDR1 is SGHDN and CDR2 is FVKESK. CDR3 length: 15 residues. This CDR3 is CASSHRQGRYETQYF.

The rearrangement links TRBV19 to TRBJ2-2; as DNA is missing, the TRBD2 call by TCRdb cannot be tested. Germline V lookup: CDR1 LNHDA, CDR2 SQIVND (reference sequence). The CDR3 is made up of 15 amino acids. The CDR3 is CASTSGLATAGELFF.

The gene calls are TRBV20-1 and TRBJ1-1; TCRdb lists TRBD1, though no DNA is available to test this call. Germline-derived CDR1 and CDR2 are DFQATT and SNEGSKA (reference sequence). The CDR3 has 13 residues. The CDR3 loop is CSATTGQVAEAFF.

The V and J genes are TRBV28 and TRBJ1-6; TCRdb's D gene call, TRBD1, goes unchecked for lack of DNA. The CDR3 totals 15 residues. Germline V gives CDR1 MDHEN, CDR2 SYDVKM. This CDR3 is CASMVAGGDHSPLHF.

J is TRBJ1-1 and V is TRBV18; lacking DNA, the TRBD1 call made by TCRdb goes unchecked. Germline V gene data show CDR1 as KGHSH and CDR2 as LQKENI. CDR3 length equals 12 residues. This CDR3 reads CASSPRQGDAFF.

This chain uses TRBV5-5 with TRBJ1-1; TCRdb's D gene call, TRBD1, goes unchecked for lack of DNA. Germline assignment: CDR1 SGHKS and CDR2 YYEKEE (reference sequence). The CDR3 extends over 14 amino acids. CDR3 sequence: CASSKRQGGTEAFF.

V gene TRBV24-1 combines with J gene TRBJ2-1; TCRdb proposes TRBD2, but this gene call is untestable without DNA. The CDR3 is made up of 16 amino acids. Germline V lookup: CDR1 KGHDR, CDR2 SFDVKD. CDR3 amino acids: CATSVLGLAGVYEQFF.